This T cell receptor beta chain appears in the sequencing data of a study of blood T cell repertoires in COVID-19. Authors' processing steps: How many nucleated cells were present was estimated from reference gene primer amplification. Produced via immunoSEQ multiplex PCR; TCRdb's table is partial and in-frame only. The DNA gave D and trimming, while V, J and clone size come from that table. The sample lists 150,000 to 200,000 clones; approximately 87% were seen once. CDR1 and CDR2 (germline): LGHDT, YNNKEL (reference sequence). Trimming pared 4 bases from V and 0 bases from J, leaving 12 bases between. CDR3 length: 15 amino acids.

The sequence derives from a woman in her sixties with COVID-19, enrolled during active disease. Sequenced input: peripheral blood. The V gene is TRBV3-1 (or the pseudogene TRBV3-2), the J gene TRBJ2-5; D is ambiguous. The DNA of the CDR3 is TGTGCCAGCAGCCGTCGGGTACCGAACCAAGAGACCCAGTACTTC. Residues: CASSRRVPNQETQYF.